This passage covers 32 T cell receptor beta chains from one sample sequenced in a study of T cells after yellow fever vaccination. TCRdb called the 5' RACE reads again in MiXCR, with one record for every CDR3 protein. The sample includes approximately 510,000 distinct CDR3 sequences, 21% seen only once; the top ten take about 16%. Sequences were derived from PBMCs, sampled 21 days after the first yellow fever vaccination. Receptors originate from a man aged 18 to 29 who received the YFV17D yellow fever vaccine.

This clonotype has ten or more counts. This chain connects TRBV5-1 to TRBJ2-5, with D uncertain. Germline V gene lookup returns CDR1 SGHRS and CDR2 YFSETQ. This CDR3 has 14 residues. V shed 3 bases and J shed 0 bases, with 9 bases lying between them. The CDR3: CASSSASYQETQYF. As DNA, the CDR3 is TGCGCCAGCAGCTCGGCTAGTTACCAAGAGACCCAGTACTTC.

This clonotype was seen only a few times. The chain uses TRBV7-2 and TRBJ2-7; no clear D. The V end was cut by 6 bases, the J end by 0 bases, with 15 bases between. Germline-derived CDR1 and CDR2 are SGHTA and FQGNSA. CDR3 length: 15 residues. The CDR3 DNA sequence: TGTGCCAGCAGTTCCGCTAAGTTGGGCTCCTACGAGCAGTACTTC. Translating it yields CASSSAKLGSYEQYF.

This clonotype appeared a few times. The genes are TRBV5-1 and TRBJ2-2; D possibly uses TRBD1 or TRBD2 (6 bases each). CDR3 length: 16 residues. Germline V gives CDR1 SGHRS, CDR2 YFSETQ. The ends were cut back, 0 bases at V and 5 bases at J, with 14 bases in the middle. The CDR3 sequence: CASSLASQGRTGELFF. The CDR3 DNA reads as TGCGCCAGCAGCTTGGCGTCCCAGGGGAGGACCGGGGAGCTGTTTTTT.

The gene calls are TRBV12-3 or TRBV12-4 and TRBJ1-2; D remains ambiguous. V lost 5 bases and J 6 bases, leaving 19 bases between the germline ends. This CDR3 contains 15 residues. CDR3 sequence (DNA): TGTGCCAGCAGTCTTACCGGGGTATTGGACCATGGCTACACCTTC. Its translation: CASSLTGVLDHGYTF.

V gene TRBV7-9 combines with J gene TRBJ2-3; D might be TRBD2 (6 bases). The CDR3 runs 15 residues. The germline gives CDR1 SEHNR, CDR2 FQNEAQ (reference sequence). Deletions cut 0 bases from V and 2 bases from J, with 9 bases between. The CDR3 sequence: CASSLASGPTDTQYF. The CDR3 DNA follows: TGTGCCAGCAGCTTAGCGAGCGGGCCCACAGATACGCAGTATTTT.

CDR3 in DNA: TGCGCCAGCAGGAGACAGGGATTCACAGATACGCAGTATTTT. This gives the protein CASRRQGFTDTQYF. This chain joins TRBV5-1 and TRBJ2-3; 7 nucleotides match TRBD1. This CDR3 contains 14 residues. J lost 2 bases, V lost 5 bases, and 5 bases had no gene match. CDR1 is SGHRS, CDR2 YFSETQ, per germline.

This clonotype was seen just once. V usage is TRBV7-3 and J usage is TRBJ1-1, with unresolved D. V was pared by 4 bases and J by 5 bases, with 11 bases between. The CDR3 runs 13 residues. Germline assignment: CDR1 SGHTA and CDR2 FQGTGA. The CDR3 protein is CASSYGEKTEAFF. CDR3 sequence (DNA): TGTGCCAGCAGCTACGGGGAGAAGACTGAAGCTTTCTTT.

Only a few counts were recorded for this clonotype. The chain joins TRBV12-3 or TRBV12-4 to TRBJ1-6, with 8 bases fitting TRBD1. Trimming at V came to 5 bases and at J to 14 bases, leaving 5 bases not matched to a gene. The CDR3 consists of 12 residues. The chain's CDR3 is CASSTQGATLHF. The CDR3 DNA reads as TGTGCCAGCAGTACGCAGGGGGCAACCCTCCACTTT.

The chain joins TRBV7-2 to TRBJ2-7, with D possibly matching TRBD1 (5 bases). The CDR3 spans 14 residues. V lost 5 bases to trimming and J lost 0 bases, with 11 bases between them. CDR1 and CDR2 (germline): SGHTA, FQGNSA. The CDR3 DNA is TGTGCCAGCAGCCGGAACCAGGGCTCCTACGAGCAGTACTTC. Translated, it gives CASSRNQGSYEQYF.

This clonotype was seen more than once but under ten times. The chain links TRBV7-2 to TRBJ1-1; unclear D gene. CDR1 SGHTA and CDR2 FQGNSA come from the germline V gene. Trimming removed 1 base from V and 1 base from J, with 7 bases in between. The CDR3 extends over 14 amino acids. The CDR3 here is CASSLDYQNTEAFF. The DNA of the CDR3 is TGTGCCAGCAGCTTAGATTACCAGAACACTGAAGCTTTCTTT.

The chain uses TRBV10-3 and TRBJ2-5, with 11 bases aligning to TRBD2. The germline V gene encodes CDR1 ENHRY and CDR2 SYGVKD. The CDR3 contains 15 residues. V gave up 6 bases and J gave up 5 bases; unmatched junction bases: 8. The DNA of the CDR3 is TGTGCCATCAGCGTTAGCGGGGGGGCCATGGAGACCCAGTACTTC. This encodes CAISVSGGAMETQYF.

This clonotype was seen ten or more times. Here the CDR3 reads CALRGGTEAFF. As DNA, the CDR3 is TGTGCTTTACGAGGGGGCACTGAAGCTTTCTTT. The V call is TRBV24-1, the J call TRBJ1-1, with D possibly being TRBD1 (6 bases). The CDR3 is 11 residues long. Germline V gene lookup returns CDR1 KGHDR and CDR2 SFDVKD.

This clonotype was counted only a few times. The rearrangement uses TRBV5-1 and TRBJ2-5, with 7 bases identical to TRBD1. With 2 bases clipped from V and 7 bases from J, the junction kept 8 bases outside the gene matches. Per germline, CDR1 SGHRS and CDR2 YFSETQ. The CDR3 contains 14 residues. Written as DNA, the CDR3 is TGCGCCAGCAGCTTCAGACAGGGAGTTGGGACCCAGTACTTC. Encoded protein: CASSFRQGVGTQYF.

The genes are TRBV9 and TRBJ2-3; TRBD2 matches at 12 bases. The V and J ends lost 4 bases and 2 bases, in that order; junction bases with no gene match: 11. Germline values: CDR1 SGDLS, CDR2 YYNGEE. The CDR3 is 18 residues long. The CDR3 DNA sequence: TGTGCCAGCAGCCCAGCCTCGAGGACTAGCGGGGCCACAGATACGCAGTATTTT. Its translation: CASSPASRTSGATDTQYF.

The V and J genes are TRBV5-1 and TRBJ2-5; TRBD2 matches at 8 bases. V was clipped by 3 bases and J by 3 bases; unmatched bases: 7. CDR1 is SGHRS and CDR2 is YFSETQ in the germline V gene. This CDR3 has 15 amino acids. This CDR3 reads CASSSLAGGKETQYF. The CDR3 nucleotides are TGCGCCAGCAGCTCCTTGGCGGGGGGTAAAGAGACCCAGTACTTC. The variable domain in full, with the rest retrieved from reference TRBV5-1 and TRBJ2-5, is KAGVTQTPRYLIKTRGQQVTLSCSPISGHRSVSWYQQTPGQGLQFLFEYFSETQRNKGNFPGRFSGRQFSNSRSEMNVSTLELGDSALYLCASSSLAGGKETQYFGPGTRLLVL.

The chain joins TRBV10-2 to TRBJ2-6; 9 nucleotides line up with TRBD1. CDR1 and CDR2 from the germline V gene are WSHSY and SAAADI. V was pared by 10 bases and J by 2 bases, with 9 bases of the junction left unmatched. The CDR3 extends over 16 amino acids. The CDR3 sequence is CAILDRGVAGANVLTF. The DNA of the CDR3 is TGCGCCATCCTCGACAGGGGGGTGGCTGGGGCCAACGTCCTGACTTTC.

This clonotype turned up a few times. The chain links TRBV5-4 to TRBJ2-7; D perhaps matches TRBD2 (5 bases). Germline values: CDR1 SGHNT, CDR2 YYREEE (reference sequence). The CDR3 loop spans 12 amino acids. Trimming cost V 0 bases and J 6 bases, with 7 bases left between them. The CDR3 loop is CASSLERSEQYV. CDR3 in DNA: TGTGCCAGCAGCTTGGAGCGGAGCGAGCAGTACGTC.

The CDR3 coding sequence is TGCGCCAGCAGAAAGAAAGGGACAGGGGTGAACAATGAGCAGTTCTTC. It translates to CASRKKGTGVNNEQFF. V and J are TRBV5-1 and TRBJ2-1, with 10 positions matching TRBD1. The germline gives CDR1 SGHRS, CDR2 YFSETQ. The CDR3 length is 16 residues. Germline trimming cut 5 bases from V and 5 bases from J; bases unmatched to any gene: 10.

The chain's CDR3 is CASSGSPYTEAFF. CDR3 coding DNA: TGTGCCAGCAGTGGCTCCCCCTACACTGAAGCTTTCTTT. This chain uses TRBV6-1 with TRBJ1-1; no clear D. V gave up 4 bases and J gave up 3 bases, with 9 bases separating them. The CDR3 has 13 amino acids. Germline values: CDR1 MNHNS, CDR2 SASEGT.

This rearrangement joins TRBV12-3 or TRBV12-4 to TRBJ2-1, with 9 bases aligning to TRBD1. The V segment lost 7 bases and the J segment 3 bases; nucleotides outside the gene matches: 10. The CDR3 length is 16 residues. CDR3 nucleotides: TGTGCCAGCAATCCGAAGGACAGGGGATTCTACAATGAGCAGTTCTTC. As protein: CASNPKDRGFYNEQFF.

The chain carries TRBV10-3 and TRBJ2-7; 8 bases fit TRBD1. CDR3 length: 13 residues. The V gene end was trimmed by 6 bases and the J gene end by 1 base; junction bases not matched to a gene: 2. Germline V gene sequence: CDR1 ENHRY, CDR2 SYGVKD. This CDR3 reads CAISTGGSYEQYF. CDR3 in DNA: TGTGCCATCAGCACAGGGGGTTCCTACGAGCAGTACTTC.

At least ten counts were recorded for this clonotype. The rearrangement uses TRBV12-3 or TRBV12-4 and TRBJ1-2; no reliable D call. V was cut by 5 bases and J by 7 bases, with 11 bases left in between. The CDR3 loop spans 12 amino acids. The CDR3 spells CASSPQRGGYTF. Here the CDR3 DNA reads TGTGCCAGCAGTCCTCAGAGAGGTGGCTACACCTTC.

V gene TRBV10-3 combines with J gene TRBJ1-2; maybe TRBD1 (5 bases). Trimming removed 7 bases from V and 7 bases from J, with 22 bases in between. The CDR3 length is 15 residues. Germline V gene data show CDR1 as ENHRY and CDR2 as SYGVKD. CDR3 region: CAITGTALALGGYTF. In nucleotides, the CDR3 is TGTGCCATCACCGGGACGGCCCTGGCACTTGGTGGCTACACCTTC.

The rearrangement joins TRBV7-9 to TRBJ2-3, with 8 bases identical to TRBD2. V was pared by 3 bases and J by 6 bases, with 8 bases of the junction left unmatched. In germline, CDR1 is SEHNR, CDR2 FQNEAQ (reference sequence). CDR3 length: 15 amino acids. CDR3 bases: TGTGCCAGCAGCTTGGCGGGGGGCTCTCGTGATACGCAGTATTTT. As protein: CASSLAGGSRDTQYF. The whole variable domain, filled in from reference TRBV7-9 and TRBJ2-3, reads DTGVSQNPRHKITKRGQNVTFRCDPISEHNRLYWYRQTLGQGPEFLTYFQNEAQLEKSRLLSDRFSAERPKGSFSTLEIQRTEQGDSAMYLCASSLAGGSRDTQYFGPGTRLTVL.

The rearrangement joins TRBV27 to TRBJ1-4; 9 bases line up with TRBD1. The J segment lost 8 bases and the V segment lost 5 bases, leaving 9 bases of the junction unmatched. This CDR3 region has 15 residues. The germline CDR1 and CDR2 sequences are MNHEY and SMNVEV (reference sequence). CDR3 amino acids: CASSGLTGGREKLFF. DNA for the CDR3: TGTGCCAGCAGTGGCTTGACAGGGGGGAGAGAAAAACTGTTTTTT. Full variable domain (missing parts from reference TRBV27 and TRBJ1-4): EAQVTQNPRYLITVTGKKLTVTCSQNMNHEYMSWYRQDPGLGLRQIYYSMNVEVTDKGDVPEGYKVSRKEKRNFPLILESPSPNQTSLYFCASSGLTGGREKLFFGSGTQLSVL.

The chain carries TRBV6-4 and TRBJ1-2; D gene ambiguous. Germline values: CDR1 MRHNA, CDR2 SNTAGT. The CDR3 length is 12 residues. Trimming removed 4 bases at V and 2 bases at J, with 5 bases between. The CDR3 DNA reads as TGTGCCAGCAGTGCTGGGAACTATGGCTACACCTTC. Amino acids: CASSAGNYGYTF.

This rearrangement joins TRBV10-3 to TRBJ1-1; weak D call: TRBD1 (5 bases). The length of the CDR3 is 13 residues. Looked up from germline, CDR1 is ENHRY and CDR2 is SYGVKD. Trimming cost V 4 bases and J 4 bases, with 10 bases left between them. This chain's CDR3 is CAISGGGRTEAFF. Here the CDR3 DNA reads TGTGCCATCAGTGGCGGGGGACGCACTGAAGCTTTCTTT.

This chain links TRBV10-3 with TRBJ1-1; 7 bases line up with TRBD1. The germline V gene encodes CDR1 ENHRY and CDR2 SYGVKD. This CDR3 region has 16 residues. Trimming at V came to 10 bases and at J to 4 bases, leaving 18 bases not matched to a gene. The CDR3 spells CATSDPRRGFVTEAFF. The CDR3 DNA reads TGTGCCACCTCCGATCCCCGCAGGGGGTTTGTCACTGAAGCTTTCTTT.

The CDR3 loop reads CSARDGNWRGTEAFF. In DNA form, the CDR3 reads TGCAGTGCTAGAGATGGGAACTGGCGTGGGACTGAAGCTTTCTTT. The J gene is TRBJ1-1, the V gene TRBV20-1; D ambiguous. The CDR3 loop spans 15 amino acids. CDR1 is DFQATT and CDR2 is SNEGSKA in the germline V gene (reference sequence). Trimming cost V 0 bases and J 5 bases, with 16 bases left between them.

The chain has TRBV4-1 and TRBJ2-5; D call uncertain. Trimming took off 3 bases at V and 1 base at J, with 12 bases between the two ends. The length of the CDR3 is 15 residues. Germline V gene data show CDR1 as MGHRA and CDR2 as YSYEKL. The CDR3 DNA sequence: TGCGCCAGCAGCCATCCGGGCAGCACCCAAGAGACCCAGTACTTC. Protein: CASSHPGSTQETQYF.

This clonotype was recorded a few times. The chain has TRBV7-2 and TRBJ2-7; D is uncertain. The germline V gene has CDR1 SGHTA and CDR2 FQGNSA. V was shortened by 2 bases and J by 6 bases, with 11 bases between the two germline ends. This CDR3 is built from 13 residues. The CDR3 sequence: CASSLNFDGEQYF. The CDR3 DNA sequence: TGTGCCAGCAGCTTAAATTTTGACGGCGAGCAGTACTTC.

This clonotype was recorded many times. The V call is TRBV12-3 or TRBV12-4, the J call TRBJ2-3, with 7 bases identical to TRBD1. CDR3 size: 15 residues. The junction had 10 bases not matched to a gene; V was cut back by 8 bases and J by 2 bases. CDR3 amino acids: CASSTQGTLTDTQYF. DNA of the CDR3: TGTGCCAGCTCGACACAGGGGACCCTCACAGATACGCAGTATTTT.